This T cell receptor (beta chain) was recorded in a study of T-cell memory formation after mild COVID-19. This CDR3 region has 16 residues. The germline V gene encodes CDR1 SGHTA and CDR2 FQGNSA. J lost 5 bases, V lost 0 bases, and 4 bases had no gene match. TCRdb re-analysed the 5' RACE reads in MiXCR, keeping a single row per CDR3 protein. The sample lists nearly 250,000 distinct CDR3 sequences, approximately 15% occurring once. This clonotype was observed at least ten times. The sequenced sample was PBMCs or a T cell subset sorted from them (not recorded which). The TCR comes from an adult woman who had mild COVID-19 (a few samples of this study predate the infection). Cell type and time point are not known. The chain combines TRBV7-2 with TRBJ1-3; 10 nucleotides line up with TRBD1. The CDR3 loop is CASSLAGTGVRNTIYF. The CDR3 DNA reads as TGTGCCAGCAGCTTAGCCGGGACAGGGGTACGAAACACCATATATTTT.